This T cell receptor beta chain emerged from a study of PD-L1 blockade in urothelial cancer. Study-level background: Beginning in about 2014, patients received atezolizumab, given as 1,200 mg intravenously every 3 weeks.

Into every PCR, synthetic TCR analog templates were spiked. Here immunoSEQ multiplex PCR was the method, and the copy in TCRdb shows in-frame clones only, minus some. The sample includes around 42,000 clones, 81% of them seen just once. Patients were diagnosed with urothelial carcinoma, either locally advanced or metastatic. The CDR3 has 15 amino acids. Germline CDR1 reads MNHEY; CDR2 reads SVGAGI. V lost 3 bases, J lost 0 bases, and 11 bases lay in between. This TCR derives from a man between 65 and 80 years old with urothelial cancer. The chain recombines TRBV6-5 with TRBJ1-2; D unclear. This sample comprised PBMCs, obtained around atezolizumab (anti-PD-L1) treatment. Written as DNA, the CDR3 is TGTGCCAGCAGTTATGCACAGTGGTCTAACTATGGCTACACCTTC. This sequence encodes CASSYAQWSNYGYTF.